The 20 T cell receptor beta chains given below trace back to one sample, sequenced in a study of tumor and adjacent non-tumor tissue in lung cancer. No cell sorting was done before RNA was extracted from the tissue. Three rounds of nested PCR, following a modified ARM-PCR protocol, produced the TCRbeta library. MiXCR, applied by TCRdb to the multiplex PCR reads, yields one record per CDR3 protein. The profile covers some 90,000 distinct CDR3 sequences, with around 59% appearing a single time and around 14% taken by the ten largest. Sequencing was done on a sample of lung tumor tissue. These receptors were obtained from a man aged 65 to 85 with non-small cell lung cancer.

This clonotype was seen repeatedly, ten times or more. The chain combines TRBV5-6 with TRBJ2-1; the match to TRBD1 covers 8 bases. Germline trimming cut 2 bases from V and 2 bases from J; bases unmatched to any gene: 9. This CDR3 has 17 residues. CDR1 is SGHDT and CDR2 is YYEEEE in the germline V gene. In DNA form, the CDR3 reads TGTGCCAGCAGCTTATCCTTCCCGGGACAGGCCTACAATGAGCAGTTCTTC. Translated: CASSLSFPGQAYNEQFF.

To note about this clonotype: The conserved phenylalanine or tryptophan normally closing the CDR3 is absent here, so this likely arose from a read error. V and J are TRBV20-1 and TRBJ2-3; D gene uncertain. The CDR3 covers 14 residues. CDR1 is DFQATT, CDR2 SNEGSKA, per germline (reference sequence). The V end lost 6 bases, the J end lost 2 bases, and 15 bases lay between the germline ends. For the CDR3, the DNA is TGCAGTGCCTCAGACGGAACGATCACAGATACGCAGTATGTT. It is translated as CSASDGTITDTQYV.

Turning to this clonotype: Given the absence of the conserved phenylalanine or tryptophan at the CDR3 end, a read error is likely. This rearrangement joins TRBV12-3 or TRBV12-4 to TRBJ2-5; D unresolved. The CDR3 contains 14 residues. Trimming shortened V by 2 bases and J by 5 bases, and 12 bases separated the two germline ends. CDR3 in DNA: TGTGCCAGCAGTTTAAGGAGTGGTCGGGAGACCCAGTACTTA. Translated: CASSLRSGRETQYL.

About this clonotype: The junction departs from the called germline gene at one end, perhaps through a read error. V and J are TRBV6-6 and TRBJ2-2; D might be TRBD2 (6 bases). Germline loops: CDR1 MNHNY, CDR2 SVGAGI (reference sequence). The CDR3 runs 15 residues. CDR3 region: CASSYFQEGTGKLIF. CDR3 in DNA: TGTGCCAGCAGTTACTTTCAGGAGGGCACCGGGAAGCTGATTTTT.

The table lists this clonotype with a count of one. This likely comes from a read error, as the CDR3 has no conserved phenylalanine or tryptophan at its end. The V and J genes are TRBV5-1 and TRBJ1-6; the D is unclear. CDR3 length: 14 residues. Germline V gene sequence: CDR1 SGHRS, CDR2 YFSETQ. The V end was cut by 0 bases, the J end by 7 bases, with 8 bases between. The CDR3 nucleotides are TGCGCCAGCAGCTTGGGTACGGGAAATTCACCCCTCCACTTG. Residues: CASSLGTGNSPLHL.

With respect to this clonotype: Relative to the germline gene, one junction end is altered; a read error may explain this. The chain uses TRBV29-1 and TRBJ2-2, with 8 bases lining up with TRBD2. Germline V gives CDR1 SQVTM, CDR2 ANQGSEA. This CDR3 is 13 amino acids long. The CDR3 loop is CSGNTDFTGELFF. The CDR3 DNA reads TGTAGCGGGAATACAGATTTTACCGGGGAGCTGTTTTTT.

The chain links TRBV14 to TRBJ2-5, with TRBD2 matching over 8 bases. The V and J ends lost 10 bases and 9 bases, in that order; junction bases with no gene match: 13. The CDR3 extends over 13 amino acids. Germline assignment: CDR1 SGHDN and CDR2 FVKESK. The CDR3 region is CANSDGLAVSQYF. The CDR3 region has the DNA TGTGCCAATAGTGATGGACTAGCCGTGTCCCAGTACTTC. The complete variable domain, with remaining parts taken from reference TRBV14 and TRBJ2-5, reads EAGVTQFPSHSVIEKGQTVTLRCDPISGHDNLYWYRRVMGKEIKFLLHFVKESKQDESGMPNNRFLAERTGGTYSTLKVQPAELEDSGVYFCANSDGLAVSQYFGPGTRLLVL.

In the case of this clonotype: Relative to the germline gene, one junction end is altered; a read error may explain this. The rearrangement links TRBV5-5 to TRBJ2-7; no clear D. From germline, CDR1 is SGHKS and CDR2 YYEKEE (reference sequence). The length of the CDR3 is 13 residues. CDR3 DNA: TGTGCCAGCAGCGTCGCAGGAACCTACGAACAGTACTTC. Residues: CASSVAGTYEQYF.

This clonotype was seen repeatedly, ten times or more. V and J are TRBV29-1 and TRBJ2-5; possibly TRBD2 for D (7 bases). CDR3 length: 13 residues. V lost 4 bases to trimming and J lost 1 base, with 10 bases between them. CDR1 is SQVTM and CDR2 is ANQGSEA in the germline V gene. CDR3 protein: CSVGRGPQETQYF. The CDR3 coding sequence is TGCAGCGTTGGGCGGGGGCCCCAAGAGACCCAGTACTTC.

This clonotype appeared a few times. At one end, the junction sequence differs from germline, possibly due to a read error. The rearrangement links TRBV20-1 to TRBJ2-2, with D perhaps TRBD1 (6 bases). The CDR3 totals 14 residues. The germline CDR1 and CDR2 sequences are DFQATT and SNEGSKA (reference sequence). The CDR3 protein is CSAREGANIGELFF. The CDR3 DNA sequence: TGCAGTGCTAGAGAGGGGGCGAACATCGGGGAGCTGTTTTTT.

The chain joins TRBV6-1 to TRBJ2-3; D unresolved. The CDR3 has 12 residues. The V end lost 1 base, the J end lost 11 bases, and 10 bases lay between the germline ends. Looked up from germline, CDR1 is MNHNS and CDR2 is SASEGT. The CDR3: CASSEDLAMQYF. CDR3 coding DNA: TGTGCCAGCAGTGAAGACTTAGCTATGCAGTATTTT.

Concerning this clonotype: It may be a read error: a sequence one base away is much more abundant. The chain employs TRBV28 and TRBJ1-6; no reliable D call. Per germline, CDR1 MDHEN and CDR2 SYDVKM. The CDR3 contains 13 residues. The CDR3 nucleotides read TGTGCCAGCACCCTCTATTGGGATTCAGCCCTCCACTTT. Amino acids: CASTLYWDSALHF.

This clonotype appeared a few times. The chain has TRBV20-1 and TRBJ1-6; no firm D call. The V gene's germline CDR1 is DFQATT and CDR2 SNEGSKA (reference sequence). This CDR3 contains 14 residues. The CDR3 protein is CGVLSPEIWPPLHF. CDR3 nucleotides: TGCGGTGTTCTGAGTCCGGAAATTTGGCCACCCCTCCACTTT.

In the case of this clonotype: This is likely a read error, given that the CDR3 carries no conserved phenylalanine or tryptophan at its end. No DNA is shown, since the ends of the CDR3 on it are uncertain; the CDR3 is the one TCRdb lists. This sequence joins TRBV11-2 and TRBJ2-5; no check of the table's D call, TRBD1, against the DNA was made. 14 amino acids form the CDR3, both terminal residues included. CDR1 and CDR2 (germline): SGHAT, FQNNGV. This CDR3 reads CASNPRQAKETQYS.

As regards this clonotype: The junction shows a germline mismatch at one end, possibly a read error. V usage is TRBV28 and J usage is TRBJ2-1, with 11 bases that match TRBD2. The CDR3 covers 15 residues. Per germline, CDR1 MDHEN and CDR2 SYDVKM. The CDR3 here is CTSKTGTSGKNEQFF. As DNA, the CDR3 is TGTACCAGCAAGACCGGGACTAGCGGTAAGAATGAGCAGTTCTTC. The whole variable domain, filled in from reference TRBV28 and TRBJ2-1, reads DVKVTQSSRYLVKRTGEKVFLECVQDMDHENMFWYRQDPGLGLRLIYFSYDVKMKEKGDIPEGYSVSREKKERFSLILESASTNQTSMYLCTSKTGTSGKNEQFFGPGTRLTVL.

A word on this clonotype: A junction end diverges from the germline sequence, so it may reflect a read error. The chain uses TRBV20-1 and TRBJ1-4; a possible D gene is TRBD1 (5 bases). This CDR3 has 12 amino acids. Germline assignment: CDR1 DFQATT and CDR2 SNEGSKA (reference sequence). The CDR3 protein is CSAGGRSEKLVF. CDR3 nucleotide sequence: TGCAGCGCCGGGGGGAGATCGGAAAAACTGGTTTTT.

Details on this clonotype: A read error may account for a junction end that differs from germline. The chain links TRBV6-5 to TRBJ2-7; TRBD2 agrees at 8 bases. The germline V gene encodes CDR1 MNHEY and CDR2 SVGAGI. The length of the CDR3 is 14 residues. The CDR3: CASIPGGGSWEQCF. The CDR3 region has the DNA TGTGCCAGCATCCCCGGGGGGGGGTCTTGGGAGCAGTGCTTC.

This clonotype was counted at least ten times. J is TRBJ2-4 and V is TRBV6-5; perhaps TRBD1 as D (5 bases). Germline V gene sequence: CDR1 MNHEY, CDR2 SVGAGI. The CDR3 extends over 13 amino acids. The V and J ends lost 8 bases and 7 bases respectively, with 15 bases between them. Written as DNA, the CDR3 is TGTGCCAGCCAGGGATCCAACCCGAACATTCAGTACTTC. It yields the protein CASQGSNPNIQYF.

This clonotype was detected ten times or more. The V call is TRBV12-3 or TRBV12-4, the J call TRBJ2-2; weak D call: TRBD1 (8 bases). Trimming cost V 6 bases and J 4 bases, with 15 bases left between them. The CDR3 runs to 15 residues. CDR3 residues: CASRSGTGTTGELFF. CDR3 sequence (DNA): TGTGCCAGCAGGAGCGGGACAGGCACCACCGGGGAGCTGTTTTTT.

This clonotype was seen more than once but under ten times. CDR3: CAWSLTGEETQYF. The CDR3 region has the DNA TGTGCCTGGAGTCTAACGGGGGAAGAGACCCAGTACTTC. The chain is built from TRBV30 and TRBJ2-5; weak D call: TRBD2 (6 bases). The CDR3 runs to 13 residues. Trimming removed 2 bases from V and 3 bases from J, with 10 bases in between. Germline V gives CDR1 GTSNPN, CDR2 SVGIG (reference sequence).